This entry is about one T cell receptor (beta chain). Additional DNA sequences in this sample encode the identical CDR3. CD4+ cell separation produced CD45RA+ naive and CD45RA-negative memory subsets. The data stem from a study of shared clonotypes between healthy human individuals. Germline V gene data show CDR1 as SEHNR and CDR2 as FQNEAQ (reference sequence). The CDR3 covers 13 residues. V was trimmed by 1 base and J by 4 bases, leaving 8 bases between them. Sequencing was performed with immunoSEQ multiplex PCR; in TCRdb, only in-frame clones are kept and a portion is missing. The table shows nearly 1 million clones, with more than 75% occurring only once.

The rearrangement links TRBV7-9 to TRBJ2-7; no clear D gene. The sequencing sample was made of memory CD4+ T cells sorted from blood. Subset of the sample: CD45RA-negative fraction. This TCR derives from a man aged 18 to 30 in good health. CDR3 sequence: CASSLGPGYEQYF. The DNA for the CDR3 is TGTGCCAGCAGCTTAGGCCCAGGATACGAGCAGTACTTC.